The clone carrying this TCR beta chain occurred once. The sample is drawn from a study of shared clonotypes between healthy human individuals. Method: immunoSEQ multiplex PCR; TCRdb's copy keeps in-frame clones and lacks some. This repertoire shows about 980,000 clones, around three quarters found once; its top ten account for about 1.5%. CDR1 LNHNV and CDR2 YYDKDF come from the germline V gene (reference sequence). V was shortened by 2 bases and J by 4 bases, with 12 bases between the two germline ends. The CDR3 is 14 amino acids. The V call is TRBV15, the J call TRBJ2-7, with D maybe TRBD2 (5 bases). Sequenced: memory CD4+ T cells sorted from blood. Subset indicated: CD45RA-negative fraction. This receptor was taken from a man younger than 35 in good health. The CDR3 bases are TGTGCCACCAGCAGACTTTTTGGAGGATACGAGCAGTACTTC. It specifies CATSRLFGGYEQYF.